This T cell receptor (beta chain) is from a study of shared clonotypes between healthy human individuals. Across the study: Donors had three CD4 naive, three CD4 memory, two CD8 naive and one CD8 memory plate apiece.

Authors' methods: ImmunoSEQ supplied junction-only sequences lacking quality scores, so filtering was different. This table comes from immunoSEQ multiplex PCR, and its TCRdb copy is limited to in-frame clones, with some not included. V and J calls plus clone size are reproduced from that table; the DNA served to infer D and trimming. The profile shows a few million clones, 93% of them singletons. Remarks on this clone: What it recognizes is unknown.

Whole-study results and caveats: Enrolling few donors narrowed the genetic and exposure-history diversity that was represented.

Material for sequencing was naive CD4+ T cells from PBMCs. Subset defined: CD45RA+ positively selected. The origin of this receptor is a man aged 18 to 30 in good health. Some clones in this sample may be carry-over from other donors' samples.

CDR3 sequence: CASSPAAGEQFF. CDR3 DNA sequence: TGTGCCAGCAGCCCCGCCGCCGGGGAGCAGTTCTTC. V and J are TRBV14 and TRBJ2-1; D not certain. Germline V gene data show CDR1 as SGHDN and CDR2 as FVKESK. This CDR3 has 12 residues. Between the trimmed V and J ends, which lost 4 bases and 10 bases, there was a span of 11 bases.